Below, 8 T cell receptor beta chains from the same sample are listed, as sequenced in a study of T cells after yellow fever vaccination. In TCRdb, the 5' RACE reads were re-called with MiXCR into one record per CDR3 protein. The top ten hold about 13% of the sample, which has hundreds of thousands of distinct CDR3 sequences, 15% to 20% seen once. Here the sequenced sample was PBMCs, taken 15 days after the yellow fever booster vaccination. The receptors here all came from a man aged 25 to 40 who received the YFV17D yellow fever vaccine.

This clonotype has a count of ten or more. One junction end disagrees with the germline gene, perhaps due to a read error. V is TRBV7-9 and J is TRBJ2-3; 10 bases are a match to TRBD2. The germline V gene encodes CDR1 SEHNR and CDR2 FQNEAQ (reference sequence). This CDR3 spans 17 amino acids. The CDR3: CASSLAGLADRPDTQYF. DNA of the CDR3: TGTGCCAGCAGCCTAGCCGGACTAGCGGATCGGCCAGATACGCAGTATTTT.

The chain employs TRBV4-3 and TRBJ1-2, with D possibly TRBD1 on 6 matching bases. This CDR3 is 14 amino acids long. Germline V lookup: CDR1 LGHNA, CDR2 YSLEER. Trimming removed 6 bases at V and 5 bases at J, with 16 bases between. The CDR3 is CASSRAGEGYGYTF. CDR3 DNA sequence: TGCGCCAGCAGTCGCGCAGGGGAGGGGTATGGCTACACCTTC.

The V and J genes are TRBV27 and TRBJ2-2, with D maybe TRBD2 (5 bases). Deletions cut 4 bases from V and 3 bases from J, with 12 bases between. Germline assignment: CDR1 MNHEY and CDR2 SMNVEV (reference sequence). The CDR3 extends over 15 amino acids. CDR3 in DNA: TGTGCCAGCAGTTATCTAGCTCTTTACACCGGGGAGCTGTTTTTT. Translating it yields CASSYLALYTGELFF.

Ten or more counts support this clonotype. The CDR3 is CASSWGQKETQYF. In DNA, the CDR3 is TGTGCCAGCAGCTGGGGACAGAAAGAGACCCAGTACTTC. The chain has TRBV7-2 and TRBJ2-5; 7 bases fit TRBD1. CDR1 is SGHTA and CDR2 is FQGNSA in the germline V gene. J was trimmed by 3 bases and V by 4 bases; bases with no gene match: 2. The CDR3 spans 13 residues.

The chain is built from TRBV20-1 and TRBJ2-7; tentatively, D is TRBD1 or TRBD2 (6 bases each). Deletions cut 5 bases from V and 4 bases from J, with 12 bases between. Germline CDR1 is DFQATT and CDR2 is SNEGSKA (reference sequence). The CDR3 has 12 amino acids. The CDR3 sequence is CSAPGGSYEQYF. The CDR3 DNA is TGCAGTGCTCCCGGGGGCAGTTACGAGCAGTACTTC.

The chain joins TRBV6-2 or TRBV6-3 to TRBJ1-1; TRBD1 is a possible D gene (5 bases). The CDR3 is 14 residues long. The V gene lost 2 bases and the J gene lost 5 bases, with 12 bases spanning the gap. CDR1 is MNHEY and CDR2 is SVGEGT in the germline V gene. In nucleotides, the CDR3 is TGTGCCAGCAGTTACGAGGGGTTGTGGACTGAAGCTTTCTTT. Encoded protein: CASSYEGLWTEAFF.

Only a few counts were recorded for this clonotype. The chain is built from TRBV5-1 and TRBJ1-1; TRBD1 aligns across 7 bases. Germline V gene data show CDR1 as SGHRS and CDR2 as YFSETQ. J gave up 0 bases and V 1 base, and 3 bases lay outside the gene matches. The CDR3 totals 15 residues. CDR3 residues: CASSLTTGLNTEAFF. CDR3 DNA: TGCGCCAGCAGCTTGACGACAGGGCTGAACACTGAAGCTTTCTTT.

This clonotype was seen a few times. The J gene is TRBJ2-3, the V gene TRBV12-3 or TRBV12-4, with D hard to call. The V end lost 5 bases, the J end lost 2 bases, and 11 bases lay between the germline ends. This CDR3 spans 14 amino acids. DNA for the CDR3: TGTGCCAGCAGTCGACGACTGGACACAGATACGCAGTATTTT. It is translated as CASSRRLDTDTQYF.